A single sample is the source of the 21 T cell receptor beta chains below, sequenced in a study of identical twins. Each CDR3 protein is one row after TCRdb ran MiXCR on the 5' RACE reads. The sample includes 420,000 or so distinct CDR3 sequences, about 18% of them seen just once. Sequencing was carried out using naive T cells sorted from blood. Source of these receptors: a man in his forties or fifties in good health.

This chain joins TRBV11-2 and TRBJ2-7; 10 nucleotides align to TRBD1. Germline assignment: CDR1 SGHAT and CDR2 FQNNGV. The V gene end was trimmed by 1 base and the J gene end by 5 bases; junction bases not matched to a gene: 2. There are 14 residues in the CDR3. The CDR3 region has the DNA TGTGCCAGCAGCTTAGGGGACAGGGGCAACGAGCAGTACTTC. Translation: CASSLGDRGNEQYF.

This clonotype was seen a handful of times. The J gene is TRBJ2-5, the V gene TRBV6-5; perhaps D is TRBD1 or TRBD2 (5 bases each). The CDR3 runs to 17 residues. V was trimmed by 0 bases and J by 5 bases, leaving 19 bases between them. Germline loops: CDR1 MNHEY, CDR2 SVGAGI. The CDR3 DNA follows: TGTGCCAGCAGTTACTCGATTTTTCAGGGTGGGAGCGAGACCCAGTACTTC. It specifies CASSYSIFQGGSETQYF.

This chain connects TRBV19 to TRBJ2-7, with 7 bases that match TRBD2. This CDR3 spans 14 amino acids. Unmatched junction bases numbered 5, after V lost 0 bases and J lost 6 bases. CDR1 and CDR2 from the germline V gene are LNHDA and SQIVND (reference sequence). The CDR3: CASSIDGGGGEQYF. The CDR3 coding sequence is TGTGCCAGTAGTATAGATGGCGGGGGAGGCGAGCAGTACTTC.

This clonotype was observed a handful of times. CDR3 in amino acids: CSARDIDWVTEAFF. CDR3 sequence (DNA): TGCAGTGCTAGAGATATAGATTGGGTCACTGAAGCTTTCTTT. The genes are TRBV20-1 and TRBJ1-1; D uncertain. Trimming took 0 bases from V and 4 from J, leaving 12 bases between them. The CDR3 is 14 amino acids. CDR1 DFQATT and CDR2 SNEGSKA come from the germline V gene (reference sequence).

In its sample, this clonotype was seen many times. For the CDR3, the DNA is TGCAGCGTTGGTGTCAATAGCAATCAGCCCCAGCATTTT. This sequence encodes CSVGVNSNQPQHF. V is TRBV29-1 and J is TRBJ1-5, with D uncertain. The CDR3 sequence is 13 residues long. The V end lost 4 bases, the J end lost 0 bases, and 7 bases lay between the germline ends. Germline CDR1 is SQVTM and CDR2 is ANQGSEA.

The CDR3 coding sequence is TGTGCCAGCAGTCCGAGGCATGAGCAGTTCTTC. Translated, it gives CASSPRHEQFF. The J gene is TRBJ2-1, the V gene TRBV2; D remains ambiguous. V lost 5 bases and J lost 8, with 7 bases in between. Germline loops: CDR1 SNHLY, CDR2 FYNNEI. The CDR3 is made up of 11 amino acids.

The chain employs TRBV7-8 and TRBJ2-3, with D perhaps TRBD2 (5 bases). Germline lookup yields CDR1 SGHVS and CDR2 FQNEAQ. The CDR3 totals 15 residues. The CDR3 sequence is CATVAREGITDTQYF. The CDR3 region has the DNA TGTGCAACAGTTGCTCGGGAAGGAATCACAGATACGCAGTATTTT.

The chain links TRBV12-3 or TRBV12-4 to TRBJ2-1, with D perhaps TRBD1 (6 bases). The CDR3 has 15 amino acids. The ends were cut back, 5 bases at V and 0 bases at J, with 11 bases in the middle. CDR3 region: CASSAGTFSYNEQFF. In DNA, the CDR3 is TGTGCCAGCAGTGCCGGGACATTCTCCTACAATGAGCAGTTCTTC.

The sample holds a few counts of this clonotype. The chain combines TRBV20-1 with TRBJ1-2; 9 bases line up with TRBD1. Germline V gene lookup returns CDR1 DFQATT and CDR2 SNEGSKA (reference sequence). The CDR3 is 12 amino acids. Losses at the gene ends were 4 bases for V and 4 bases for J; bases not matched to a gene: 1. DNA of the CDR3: TGCAGTGCTACGGGACAGGGCTATGGCTACACCTTC. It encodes CSATGQGYGYTF.

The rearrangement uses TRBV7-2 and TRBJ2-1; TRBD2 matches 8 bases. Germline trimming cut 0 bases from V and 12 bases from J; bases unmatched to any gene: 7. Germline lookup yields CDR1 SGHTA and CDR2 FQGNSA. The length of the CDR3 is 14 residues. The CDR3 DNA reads TGTGCCAGCAGCTTAGCACTAGCGGATAAGGGGCAGTTCTTC. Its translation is CASSLALADKGQFF.

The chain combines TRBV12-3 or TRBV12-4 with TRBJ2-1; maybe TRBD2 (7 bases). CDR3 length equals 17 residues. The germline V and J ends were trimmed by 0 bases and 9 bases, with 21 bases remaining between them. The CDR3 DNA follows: TGTGCCAGCAGTTTAGCGCGCGGGGGCCGCGGGGGAGGTGAGCAGTTCTTC. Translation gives CASSLARGGRGGGEQFF.

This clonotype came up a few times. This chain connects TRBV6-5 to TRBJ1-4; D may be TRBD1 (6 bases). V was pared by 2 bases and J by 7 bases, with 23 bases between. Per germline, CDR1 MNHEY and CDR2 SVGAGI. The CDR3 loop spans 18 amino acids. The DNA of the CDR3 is TGTGCCAGCAGTTACGCCGGGACATACTCAGCCAATGGTGAAAAACTGTTTTTT. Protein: CASSYAGTYSANGEKLFF.

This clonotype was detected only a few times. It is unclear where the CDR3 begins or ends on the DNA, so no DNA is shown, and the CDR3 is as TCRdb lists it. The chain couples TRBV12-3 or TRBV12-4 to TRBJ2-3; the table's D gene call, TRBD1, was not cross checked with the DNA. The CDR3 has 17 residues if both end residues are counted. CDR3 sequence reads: CASSQLRTGAAQIRSIF.

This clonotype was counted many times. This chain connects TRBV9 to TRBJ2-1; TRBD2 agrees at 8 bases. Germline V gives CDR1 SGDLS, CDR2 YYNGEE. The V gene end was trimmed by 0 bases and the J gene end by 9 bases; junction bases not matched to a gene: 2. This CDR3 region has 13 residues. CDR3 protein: CASSVETSVEQFF. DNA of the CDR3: TGTGCCAGCAGCGTAGAGACTAGCGTTGAGCAGTTCTTC.

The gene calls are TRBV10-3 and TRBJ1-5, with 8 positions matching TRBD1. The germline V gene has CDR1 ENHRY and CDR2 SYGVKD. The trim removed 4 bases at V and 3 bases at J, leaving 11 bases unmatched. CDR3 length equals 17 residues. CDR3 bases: TGTGCCATCAGTGGGGGGTCGACAGGGGAGGACAATCAGCCCCAGCATTTT. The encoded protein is CAISGGSTGEDNQPQHF.

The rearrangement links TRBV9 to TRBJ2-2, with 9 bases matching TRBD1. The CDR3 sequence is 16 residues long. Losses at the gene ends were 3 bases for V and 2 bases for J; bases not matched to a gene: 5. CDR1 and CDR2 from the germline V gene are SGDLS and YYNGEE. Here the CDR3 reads CASSAGQGFNTGELFF. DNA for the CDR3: TGTGCCAGCAGCGCGGGACAGGGATTCAACACCGGGGAGCTGTTTTTT.

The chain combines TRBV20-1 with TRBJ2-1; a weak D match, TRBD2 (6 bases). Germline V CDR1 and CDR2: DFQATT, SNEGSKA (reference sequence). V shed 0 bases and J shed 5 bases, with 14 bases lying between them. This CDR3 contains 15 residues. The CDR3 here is CSARDLRESDNEQFF. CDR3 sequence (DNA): TGCAGTGCTAGAGATTTACGGGAGAGTGACAATGAGCAGTTCTTC.

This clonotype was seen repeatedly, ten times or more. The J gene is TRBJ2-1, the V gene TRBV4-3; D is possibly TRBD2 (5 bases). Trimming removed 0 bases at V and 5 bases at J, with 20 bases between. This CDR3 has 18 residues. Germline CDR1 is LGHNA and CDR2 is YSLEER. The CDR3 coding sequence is TGCGCCAGCAGCCAAGATCTCAGAGCGGACTCGGGGAACAATGAGCAGTTCTTC. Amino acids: CASSQDLRADSGNNEQFF.

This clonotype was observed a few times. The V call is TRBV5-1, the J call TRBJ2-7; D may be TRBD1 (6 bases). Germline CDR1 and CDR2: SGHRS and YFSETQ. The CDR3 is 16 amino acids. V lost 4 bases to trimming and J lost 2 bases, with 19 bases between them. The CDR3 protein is CASSPIPRGSAYEQYF. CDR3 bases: TGCGCCAGCAGCCCGATCCCCAGGGGCTCCGCCTACGAGCAGTACTTC. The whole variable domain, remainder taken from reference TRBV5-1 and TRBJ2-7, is KAGVTQTPRYLIKTRGQQVTLSCSPISGHRSVSWYQQTPGQGLQFLFEYFSETQRNKGNFPGRFSGRQFSNSRSEMNVSTLELGDSALYLCASSPIPRGSAYEQYFGPGTRLTVT.

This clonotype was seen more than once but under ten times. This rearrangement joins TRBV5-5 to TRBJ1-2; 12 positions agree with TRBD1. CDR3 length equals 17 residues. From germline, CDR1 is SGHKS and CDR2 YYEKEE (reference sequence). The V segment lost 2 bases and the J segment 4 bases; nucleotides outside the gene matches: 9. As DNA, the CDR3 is TGTGCCAGCAGCTTCTCCCCCGGGACAGGGGGCACCTATGGCTACACCTTC. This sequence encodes CASSFSPGTGGTYGYTF.

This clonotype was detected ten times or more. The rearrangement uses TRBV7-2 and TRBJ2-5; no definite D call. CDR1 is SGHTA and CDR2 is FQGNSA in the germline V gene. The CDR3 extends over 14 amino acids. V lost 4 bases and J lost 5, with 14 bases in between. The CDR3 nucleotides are TGTGCCAGCAGCTCCCCGCGGCCTGGGGAGACCCAGTACTTC. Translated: CASSSPRPGETQYF.